The 20 T cell receptor beta chains presented below share a single source sample, sequenced in a study of neurological immune-mediated disorders. Time point indicated: technical triplicate 1. TCRdb itself ran the 5' RACE reads through MiXCR, one entry per CDR3 protein. Counted here are fewer than 50,000 distinct CDR3 sequences, roughly 11% occurring once; the ten biggest clones make up approximately 4%. The sample taken for sequencing was PBMCs. The receptor set was obtained from a man in his sixties with HTLV-1-associated myelopathy (HAM/TSP).

This clonotype was seen only once. A much larger clone is a single base away; this may be a read error. The chain is built from TRBV27 and TRBJ1-3; possible D gene TRBD1, 6 bases. V lost 10 bases and J 4 bases, leaving 20 bases between the germline ends. The CDR3 has 15 amino acids. Germline-derived CDR1 and CDR2 are MNHEY and SMNVEV (reference sequence). Here the CDR3 DNA reads TGTGCCATTACTACCCGGGGGGCGAAGGGAAACACCATATATTTT. It translates to CAITTRGAKGNTIYF.

This clonotype was counted at least ten times. This sequence joins TRBV5-1 and TRBJ2-3; D is uncertain. CDR3 size: 14 residues. The ends were cut back, 0 bases at V and 0 bases at J, with 5 bases in the middle. Germline values: CDR1 SGHRS, CDR2 YFSETQ. The CDR3 region is CASSLDSSTDTQYF. CDR3 nucleotides: TGCGCCAGCAGCTTGGACTCCAGCACAGATACGCAGTATTTT.

This clonotype was recorded many times. This chain's CDR3 is CSARDRLAPEQYF. Written as DNA, the CDR3 is TGCAGTGCTAGAGATCGACTAGCTCCCGAGCAGTACTTC. This chain connects TRBV20-1 to TRBJ2-7, with 7 nucleotides matching TRBD2. Per germline, CDR1 DFQATT and CDR2 SNEGSKA (reference sequence). The V segment lost 0 bases and the J segment 6 bases; nucleotides outside the gene matches: 5. CDR3 size: 13 residues.

This clonotype was recorded at least ten times. The chain employs TRBV6-2 or TRBV6-3 and TRBJ2-2; TRBD2 might be the D (6 bases). Trimming removed 2 bases from V and 5 bases from J, with 12 bases in between. There are 15 residues in the CDR3. Looked up from germline, CDR1 is MNHEY and CDR2 is SVGEGT. The CDR3 spells CASSYEAGITGELFF. For the CDR3, the DNA is TGTGCCAGCAGTTACGAGGCGGGAATAACCGGGGAGCTGTTTTTT.

The rearrangement uses TRBV5-1 and TRBJ2-1, with TRBD2 matching 10 bases. Per germline, CDR1 SGHRS and CDR2 YFSETQ. There are 15 residues in the CDR3. Trimming cost V 4 bases and J 7 bases; bases outside gene matches: 8. DNA for the CDR3: TGCGCCAGCAGCCCTTCTAGCGGGAGTATGAATGAGCAGTTCTTC. Translating gives CASSPSSGSMNEQFF.

By share, this clonotype counts as medium-sized (0.01 to 0.1%). V gene TRBV20-1 combines with J gene TRBJ2-1; perhaps TRBD2 as D (6 bases). This CDR3 has 13 residues. V was clipped by 3 bases and J by 5 bases, with 11 bases between them. Germline CDR1 reads DFQATT; CDR2 reads SNEGSKA (reference sequence). The CDR3 nucleotides are TGCAGTGCTAGGAGGGACTTCAACAATGAGCAGTTCTTC. Translation: CSARRDFNNEQFF.

In its sample, this clonotype was seen many times. V usage is TRBV5-1 and J usage is TRBJ1-1, with TRBD1 identical over 7 bases. Trimming at V came to 3 bases and at J to 1 base, leaving 9 bases not matched to a gene. The germline CDR1 and CDR2 sequences are SGHRS and YFSETQ. The CDR3 totals 16 residues. CDR3 DNA sequence: TGCGCCAGCAGCTATAGCCAAACAGGGGCGAACACTGAAGCTTTCTTT. Its translation: CASSYSQTGANTEAFF.

This clonotype was recorded at least ten times. The chain couples TRBV5-4 to TRBJ2-7; D perhaps matches TRBD1 (6 bases). The CDR3 has 15 amino acids. V gave up 4 bases and J gave up 2 bases, with 16 bases separating them. The germline V gene encodes CDR1 SGHNT and CDR2 YYREEE (reference sequence). This CDR3 reads CASSPGSRGTYEQYF. Here the CDR3 DNA reads TGTGCCAGCAGCCCAGGGTCTAGGGGGACCTACGAGCAGTACTTC.

The genes are TRBV6-5 and TRBJ2-1, with 12 bases identical to TRBD2. This CDR3 spans 17 amino acids. CDR1 and CDR2 (germline): MNHEY, SVGAGI. After removal of 9 bases from V and 0 bases from J, the junction contained 9 bases not matched to a gene. For the CDR3, the DNA is TGTGCCAGTTCCGGGACTAGCGGGCAGAGCTCCTACAATGAGCAGTTCTTC. Translating it yields CASSGTSGQSSYNEQFF.

At least ten counts were recorded for this clonotype. This sequence joins TRBV19 and TRBJ1-5; TRBD1 matches at 8 bases. The germline gives CDR1 LNHDA, CDR2 SQIVND (reference sequence). J was trimmed by 4 bases and V by 9 bases; bases with no gene match: 11. The CDR3 covers 15 residues. The CDR3 DNA reads as TGTGCCAGCCGAAGACAGGGGCCGAATAATCAGCCCCAGCATTTT. Encoded protein: CASRRQGPNNQPQHF.

The chain joins TRBV9 to TRBJ2-1, with TRBD1 matching 7 bases. Unmatched junction bases numbered 9, after V lost 4 bases and J lost 2 bases. Per germline, CDR1 SGDLS and CDR2 YYNGEE. The CDR3 totals 16 residues. The DNA for the CDR3 is TGTGCCAGCAGCTTCGACGGGACAGTAGCCTACAATGAGCAGTTCTTC. Encoded protein: CASSFDGTVAYNEQFF.

This clonotype was observed many times. The chain is built from TRBV7-9 and TRBJ1-5, with a possible D match to TRBD1 (6 bases). Germline V lookup: CDR1 SEHNR, CDR2 FQNEAQ (reference sequence). V lost 1 base, J lost 2 bases, and 15 bases lay in between. The CDR3 is 17 amino acids. Here the CDR3 DNA reads TGTGCCAGCAGCTTAGATCCGGGGGCGATGGGCAATCAGCCCCAGCATTTT. This encodes CASSLDPGAMGNQPQHF.

This clonotype was recorded at least ten times. J is TRBJ2-5 and V is TRBV5-1; D remains unclear. Germline assignment: CDR1 SGHRS and CDR2 YFSETQ. This CDR3 is built from 14 residues. With 4 bases removed from V and 3 bases from J, the gap between germline ends came to 13 bases. The CDR3 region is CASSPGGREETQYF. The DNA for the CDR3 is TGCGCCAGCAGCCCAGGTGGTAGGGAAGAGACCCAGTACTTC.

This clonotype was observed at least ten times. One junction end disagrees with the germline gene, perhaps due to a read error. This chain connects TRBV5-1 to TRBJ2-5; 12 bases agree with TRBD2. There are 15 residues in the CDR3. Germline V gene sequence: CDR1 SGHRS, CDR2 YFSETQ. As DNA, the CDR3 is TGCGCCAGCAGTACTAGCGGGAGGAGGGAGGAGACCAAGTACTTC. Residues: CASSTSGRREETKYF.

The sample holds many counts of this clonotype. The chain uses TRBV5-1 and TRBJ2-1; tentative D call: TRBD2 (5 bases). The CDR3 has 13 residues. With 2 bases removed from V and 8 bases from J, the gap between germline ends came to 11 bases. From germline, CDR1 is SGHRS and CDR2 YFSETQ. The CDR3 DNA is TGCGCCAGCAGCTTACCATCCGGGGATGAGCAGTTCTTC. It yields the protein CASSLPSGDEQFF. Full variable domain (rest looked up from reference TRBV5-1 and TRBJ2-1): KAGVTQTPRYLIKTRGQQVTLSCSPISGHRSVSWYQQTPGQGLQFLFEYFSETQRNKGNFPGRFSGRQFSNSRSEMNVSTLELGDSALYLCASSLPSGDEQFFGPGTRLTVL.

Concerning this clonotype itself: Sequence at one end of the junction differs from germline and may be a read error. The chain combines TRBV7-3 with TRBJ2-1, with a tentative D call TRBD1 (5 bases). The CDR3 is made up of 13 amino acids. Germline-derived CDR1 and CDR2 are SGHTA and FQGTGA. In DNA, the CDR3 is TGTGACAGCAGCACTACCCCAGGGTTGGAGCAGTTCTTC. Translated, it gives CDSSTTPGLEQFF.

This clonotype was seen many times. CDR3 residues: CSARDLREVANTADTQYF. DNA of the CDR3: TGCAGTGCTAGAGATCTGCGGGAAGTGGCTAACACGGCAGATACGCAGTATTTT. The V and J genes are TRBV20-1 and TRBJ2-3; TRBD2 is a possible D gene (6 bases). Trimming took off 0 bases at V and 4 bases at J, with 23 bases between the two ends. This CDR3 contains 18 residues. Germline values: CDR1 DFQATT, CDR2 SNEGSKA (reference sequence).

This clonotype was counted ten times or more. V and J are TRBV6-1 and TRBJ2-1; 9 bases are a match to TRBD2. Germline assignment: CDR1 MNHNS and CDR2 SASEGT. This CDR3 has 12 amino acids. With V trimmed by 4 bases and J by 10 bases, 2 bases remained unmatched. The CDR3 loop reads CASSVAGDEQFF. The CDR3, as DNA: TGTGCCAGCAGTGTAGCGGGAGACGAGCAGTTCTTC.

The table lists this clonotype with many counts. V gene TRBV9 combines with J gene TRBJ1-4, with 10 bases identical to TRBD1. This CDR3 is built from 15 residues. Germline V gives CDR1 SGDLS, CDR2 YYNGEE. The V gene end was trimmed by 3 bases and the J gene end by 8 bases; junction bases not matched to a gene: 7. CDR3 nucleotides: TGTGCCAGCAGCGCGACAGGGGGCTTTCGAGAAAAACTGTTTTTT. It codes for CASSATGGFREKLFF.

This clonotype was observed many times. The chain recombines TRBV5-1 with TRBJ2-3; D tentatively reads TRBD1 or TRBD2 (5 bases each). This CDR3 has 15 amino acids. With 4 bases removed from V and 6 bases from J, the gap between germline ends came to 18 bases. Germline values: CDR1 SGHRS, CDR2 YFSETQ. CDR3 DNA sequence: TGCGCCAGCAGCACCGGGACCCCTAGCCGTGATACGCAGTATTTT. Amino acids: CASSTGTPSRDTQYF.